This T cell receptor beta chain was identified in a study of blood T cell repertoires in COVID-19. Turning to the study itself: There were acute and convalescent COVID-19 samples, and they came from the United States, Italy and Spain. T cells, B-cell-depleted T cells, or PBMCs supplied cDNA or gDNA.

Original processing notes: Counts of nucleated cells, estimated from reference gene primer amplification, were obtained. Sequencing was performed with immunoSEQ multiplex PCR; in TCRdb, only in-frame clones are kept and a portion is missing. V and J calls and clone size follow that table, whereas D and trimming were derived from the DNA. The data contain around 200,000 clones, around 85% of them singletons. The V gene end was trimmed by 5 bases and the J gene end by 6 bases; junction bases not matched to a gene: 12. CDR1 and CDR2 from the germline V gene are SGHTA and FQGNSA. CDR3 length: 16 residues.

The chain has TRBV7-2 and TRBJ2-5; 10 positions agree with TRBD2. The source of this sequence is a man in his forties with acute or convalescent COVID-19. The specimen sequenced was peripheral blood. CDR3 protein: CASSPGGLAGAKTQYF. DNA of the CDR3: TGTGCCAGCAGCCCCGGAGGGCTAGCGGGAGCGAAGACCCAGTACTTC.